These 13 T cell receptor beta chains were sequenced from one sample in a study of T cells after yellow fever vaccination. TCRdb itself ran the 5' RACE reads through MiXCR, one entry per CDR3 protein. The sample has about 630,000 distinct CDR3 sequences, approximately 13% seen once. The input for sequencing was PBMCs, taken on the day of the yellow fever booster vaccination. These receptors originate from a man aged 30 to 39 who received the YFV17D yellow fever vaccine.

The rearrangement links TRBV20-1 to TRBJ2-5; D ambiguous. Germline assignment: CDR1 DFQATT and CDR2 SNEGSKA (reference sequence). Between the trimmed V and J ends, which lost 6 bases and 1 base, there was a span of 15 bases. This CDR3 has 14 amino acids. The chain's CDR3 is CSADLESLQETQYF. The CDR3 DNA follows: TGCAGTGCGGATCTAGAATCCCTCCAAGAGACCCAGTACTTC.

This clonotype was observed a few times. This chain uses TRBV27 with TRBJ2-5; D possibly uses TRBD1 or TRBD2 (5 bases each). The V gene lost 0 bases and the J gene lost 4 bases, with 12 bases spanning the gap. In germline, CDR1 is MNHEY, CDR2 SMNVEV (reference sequence). The CDR3 contains 15 residues. The CDR3 nucleotides are TGTGCCAGCAGTTTATCGGGCAGGGACGTAGAGACCCAGTACTTC. It encodes CASSLSGRDVETQYF.

This clonotype turned up a few times. The rearrangement links TRBV7-2 to TRBJ1-5, with TRBD1 matching over 12 bases. V shed 5 bases, J shed 5 bases, and the junction held 7 bases outside the gene matches. The germline CDR1 and CDR2 sequences are SGHTA and FQGNSA. This CDR3 spans 16 amino acids. CDR3 in amino acids: CASSPRDRGLDQPQHF. The CDR3 DNA reads TGTGCCAGCAGCCCCCGGGACAGGGGGCTCGATCAGCCCCAGCATTTT.

This chain connects TRBV20-1 to TRBJ2-3; tentatively, D is TRBD2 (6 bases). This CDR3 contains 14 residues. V lost 3 bases to trimming and J lost 6 bases, with 16 bases between them. Germline V gene data show CDR1 as DFQATT and CDR2 as SNEGSKA (reference sequence). The CDR3 loop is CSASPGTFQDTQYF. The CDR3, as DNA: TGCAGTGCTAGTCCCGGGACTTTCCAGGATACGCAGTATTTT.

The V and J genes are TRBV20-1 and TRBJ2-7; D is possibly TRBD1 or TRBD2 (7 bases each). V lost 4 bases and J 4 bases, leaving 17 bases between the germline ends. CDR1 and CDR2 (germline): DFQATT, SNEGSKA (reference sequence). The CDR3 covers 14 residues. The CDR3 DNA sequence: TGCAGTGCTACCCAGGGGGGGGTAATTTACGAGCAGTACTTC. Protein: CSATQGGVIYEQYF.

The gene calls are TRBV6-1 and TRBJ2-7, with D maybe TRBD1 (6 bases). Trimming cost V 5 bases and J 3 bases, with 14 bases left between them. Germline V CDR1 and CDR2: MNHNS, SASEGT. CDR3 length equals 14 residues. CDR3: CASSPDRISYEQYF. The CDR3 nucleotides are TGTGCCAGCAGTCCCGACAGGATAAGCTACGAGCAGTACTTC.

This clonotype appeared a few times. The chain recombines TRBV4-3 with TRBJ1-1; 7 positions agree with TRBD1. The CDR3 extends over 16 amino acids. Germline V lookup: CDR1 LGHNA, CDR2 YSLEER. V trimming: 0 bases; J trimming: 5 bases; junction bases outside the gene matches: 9. The CDR3 protein is CASSQDSVGTATEAFF. CDR3 bases: TGCGCCAGCAGCCAAGATAGTGTGGGGACAGCAACTGAAGCTTTCTTT.

The chain uses TRBV28 and TRBJ1-1, with 9 bases lining up with TRBD1. This CDR3 region has 15 residues. The V and J ends lost 5 bases and 5 bases, in that order; junction bases with no gene match: 9. Germline-derived CDR1 and CDR2 are MDHEN and SYDVKM. The CDR3 sequence is CASSAPGQGGTEAFF. Written as DNA, the CDR3 is TGTGCCAGCAGTGCACCGGGACAGGGTGGAACTGAAGCTTTCTTT. Full variable domain (rest looked up from reference TRBV28 and TRBJ1-1): DVKVTQSSRYLVKRTGEKVFLECVQDMDHENMFWYRQDPGLGLRLIYFSYDVKMKEKGDIPEGYSVSREKKERFSLILESASTNQTSMYLCASSAPGQGGTEAFFGQGTRLTVV.

The J gene is TRBJ2-1, the V gene TRBV20-1; D may be TRBD2 (7 bases). The V end was cut by 1 base, the J end by 4 bases, with 20 bases between. Germline lookup yields CDR1 DFQATT and CDR2 SNEGSKA (reference sequence). The CDR3 sequence is 17 residues long. CDR3 in amino acids: CSARGQVGGTRYNEQFF. In nucleotides, the CDR3 is TGCAGTGCTAGAGGACAGGTGGGGGGGACTCGGTACAATGAGCAGTTCTTC.

This clonotype was detected a few times. The chain links TRBV7-2 to TRBJ2-1; 10 nucleotides line up with TRBD2. After removal of 6 bases from V and 5 bases from J, the junction contained 7 bases not matched to a gene. CDR1 is SGHTA and CDR2 is FQGNSA in the germline V gene. The CDR3 extends over 15 amino acids. CDR3 DNA: TGTGCCAGCAGACCCTCTAGCGGGAGCCACAATGAGCAGTTCTTC. Its protein is CASRPSSGSHNEQFF.

The chain recombines TRBV2 with TRBJ1-1, with a tentative D call TRBD1 (6 bases). CDR3 length equals 11 residues. Trimming removed 4 bases from V and 10 bases from J, with 10 bases in between. CDR1 and CDR2 from the germline V gene are SNHLY and FYNNEI. Here the CDR3 DNA reads TGTGCCAGCAGTGTTCAGGGGAGAGCTTTCTTT. Protein: CASSVQGRAFF.

The rearrangement links TRBV7-2 to TRBJ2-7; D is uncertain. Germline loops: CDR1 SGHTA, CDR2 FQGNSA. This CDR3 comprises 15 residues. V lost 1 base, J lost 5 bases, and 15 bases lay in between. The CDR3 spells CASSLGAGPLHEQYF. The CDR3, as DNA: TGTGCCAGCAGCTTAGGAGCAGGCCCCCTCCACGAGCAGTACTTC.

J is TRBJ2-5 and V is TRBV28; 11 bases line up with TRBD1. From germline, CDR1 is MDHEN and CDR2 SYDVKM. V gave up 6 bases and J gave up 5 bases; unmatched junction bases: 8. This CDR3 contains 15 residues. CDR3 amino acids: CASSSPGTGGETQYF. The CDR3 DNA sequence: TGTGCCAGCAGCAGTCCCGGGACAGGGGGGGAGACCCAGTACTTC.